This is a list of T cell receptor beta chains from one sample in a study of T cell responses to AZD1222 COVID-19 vaccine. Some clones are missing from TCRdb's copy, which holds only in-frame ones; the method was immunoSEQ multiplex PCR. The table lists about 180,000 clones, about nine tenths of them singletons. The source was peripheral blood, collected 28 days after the second AZD1222 dose. Receptor source: an adult who received the AZD1222 COVID-19 vaccine. CDR3s include the opening cysteine and the closing phenylalanine or tryptophan. A D gene is named only where the DNA matches it firmly. A row's size may be missing; if present it is once, few, many or a size class.

CDR3aa: CASSPLDRGNSYTF; CDR3nt: TGTGCCAGCAGCCCCTTGGACAGGGGTAATAGCTACACCTTC; j_gene: TRBJ1-2; v_gene: TRBV14; d_gene: TRBD1; len: 14; abundance: NA
CDR3aa: CASSSLQGNEAFF; CDR3nt: TGCGCCAGCAGCAGCCTTCAAGGTAATGAAGCTTTCTTT; j_gene: TRBJ1-1; v_gene: TRBV5-1; d_gene: NA; len: 13; abundance: NA
CDR3aa: CASSLLASGGAMSYNEQFF; CDR3nt: TGTGCCAGCAGCTTACTCGCTAGCGGGGGGGCTATGTCTTACAATGAGCAGTTCTTC; j_gene: TRBJ2-1; v_gene: TRBV11-3; d_gene: TRBD2; len: 19; abundance: NA
CDR3aa: CASSPLYPDTQYF; CDR3nt: TGCGCCAGCAGCCCCCTTTACCCAGATACGCAGTATTTT; j_gene: TRBJ2-3; v_gene: TRBV4-1; d_gene: NA; len: 13; abundance: NA
CDR3aa: CASSSSSLARDTQYF; CDR3nt: TGTGCCAGCAGCTCCTCTTCCCTAGCGAGGGATACGCAGTATTTT; j_gene: TRBJ2-3; v_gene: TRBV11-3; d_gene: NA; len: 15; abundance: NA
CDR3aa: CASSLAGNYGYTF; CDR3nt: TGTGCCAGCAGTTTGGCAGGGAACTATGGCTACACCTTC; j_gene: TRBJ1-2; v_gene: TRBV27; d_gene: NA; len: 13; abundance: once
CDR3aa: CAWSGSQGVYTIYF; CDR3nt: TGTGCCTGGAGTGGGTCTCAGGGGGTGTACACCATATATTTT; j_gene: TRBJ1-3; v_gene: TRBV30; d_gene: TRBD1; len: 14; abundance: once
CDR3aa: CASSIYGYIRNQPQHF; CDR3nt: TGTGCCAGTAGTATATACGGATACATCCGCAATCAGCCCCAGCATTTT; j_gene: TRBJ1-5; v_gene: TRBV19; d_gene: NA; len: 16; abundance: NA
CDR3aa: CASSAKDWASNSPLHF; CDR3nt: TGTGCCAGCAGTGCCAAAGACTGGGCTAGTAATTCACCCCTCCACTTT; j_gene: TRBJ1-6; v_gene: TRBV2; d_gene: NA; len: 16; abundance: NA
CDR3aa: CASSARHGNTIYF; CDR3nt: TGTGCCAGCAGCGCCAGACATGGAAACACCATATATTTT; j_gene: TRBJ1-3; v_gene: TRBV7-7; d_gene: NA; len: 13; abundance: once
CDR3aa: CASSIQETQYF; CDR3nt: TGTGCCAGCAGTATACAAGAGACCCAGTACTTC; j_gene: TRBJ2-5; v_gene: TRBV12-3/TRBV12-4; d_gene: NA; len: 11; abundance: NA
CDR3aa: CASSPTSDTLNTEAFF; CDR3nt: TGTGCCAGCAGCCCAACCTCAGACACTTTGAACACTGAAGCTTTCTTT; j_gene: TRBJ1-1; v_gene: TRBV5-4; d_gene: NA; len: 16; abundance: NA
CDR3aa: CASSLTGRAYEQYF; CDR3nt: TGTGCCAGCAGCTTAACGGGGAGGGCCTACGAGCAGTACTTC; j_gene: TRBJ2-7; v_gene: TRBV7-3; d_gene: TRBD2; len: 14; abundance: NA
CDR3aa: CASSQGDRYPTDTQYF; CDR3nt: TGCGCCAGCAGCCAAGGGGATCGGTACCCCACAGATACGCAGTATTTT; j_gene: TRBJ2-3; v_gene: TRBV4-3; d_gene: NA; len: 16; abundance: NA
CDR3aa: CASSQMTYFQETQYF; CDR3nt: TGTGCCAGCAGCCAAATGACTTATTTCCAAGAGACCCAGTACTTC; j_gene: TRBJ2-5; v_gene: TRBV3-1/TRBV3-2; d_gene: NA; len: 15; abundance: NA
CDR3aa: CASSITGVNEQFF; CDR3nt: TGTGCCAGCAGTATCACAGGGGTCAATGAGCAGTTCTTC; j_gene: TRBJ2-1; v_gene: TRBV27; d_gene: TRBD1; len: 13; abundance: NA
CDR3aa: CASRAGGSTDTQYF; CDR3nt: TGTGCCAGCAGGGCCGGGGGGAGCACAGATACGCAGTATTTT; j_gene: TRBJ2-3; v_gene: TRBV6-5; d_gene: TRBD2; len: 14; abundance: NA
CDR3aa: CASSLGAGSTDTQYF; CDR3nt: TGCGCCAGCAGCTTGGGGGCGGGGAGCACAGATACGCAGTATTTT; j_gene: TRBJ2-3; v_gene: TRBV5-1; d_gene: NA; len: 15; abundance: NA
CDR3aa: CASSRGTVAYGYTF; CDR3nt: TGTGCCAGCAGCCGGGGTACAGTGGCCTATGGCTACACCTTC; j_gene: TRBJ1-2; v_gene: TRBV5-4; d_gene: NA; len: 14; abundance: NA
CDR3aa: CASSEQTGYNEQFF; CDR3nt: TGCGCCAGCAGCGAACAGACAGGTTACAATGAGCAGTTCTTC; j_gene: TRBJ2-1; v_gene: TRBV5-1; d_gene: NA; len: 14; abundance: once
CDR3aa: CASSLLYGEGYGYTF; CDR3nt: TGTGCCAGCAGCCTTCTATATGGGGAGGGCTATGGCTACACCTTC; j_gene: TRBJ1-2; v_gene: TRBV7-6; d_gene: NA; len: 15; abundance: NA
CDR3aa: CASNPQGRQPQHF; CDR3nt: TGTGCCAGTAACCCACAGGGCCGTCAGCCCCAGCATTTT; j_gene: TRBJ1-5; v_gene: TRBV19; d_gene: NA; len: 13; abundance: once
CDR3aa: CASSQEGRVNGYTF; CDR3nt: TGCGCCAGTAGCCAAGAAGGCAGGGTAAATGGCTACACCTTC; j_gene: TRBJ1-2; v_gene: TRBV4-3; d_gene: NA; len: 14; abundance: NA
CDR3aa: CAWSKGMDTEAFF; CDR3nt: TGTGCCTGGAGTAAGGGAATGGACACTGAAGCTTTCTTT; j_gene: TRBJ1-1; v_gene: TRBV30; d_gene: NA; len: 13; abundance: NA
CDR3aa: CASSQAGGLRIAEQYF; CDR3nt: TGTGCCAGCAGCCAAGCCGGTGGGCTCCGAATTGCCGAGCAGTACTTC; j_gene: TRBJ2-7; v_gene: TRBV3-1/TRBV3-2; d_gene: NA; len: 16; abundance: NA